The T cell receptor beta chain under discussion was sequenced for a study of CD8+CD57+ T cells in acquired aplastic anemia. About the study: Sorted CD4+ plus CD8+ cells gave DNA averaging roughly 3 ug. Healthy donor sequencing depth: approximately 9.9 million CD4+, roughly 11 million CD8+ reads. Study observations and caveats: There were twenty-nine CD8+ CDR3 sequences that occurred in both patients and controls. Between patients and controls, CD8+ Simpson's diversity did not vary significantly.

The CDR3 runs 15 residues. Germline CDR1 and CDR2: WNHNN and SYGVQD (reference sequence). The trim removed 5 bases at V and 2 bases at J, leaving 9 bases unmatched. This clonotype was seen repeatedly, ten times or more. The antigen is undetermined. Genomic DNA was employed as the template in profiling TCR beta VDJ and CDR3. TCRdb independently ran MiXCR on the reads; one entry per CDR3 protein. The data hold about 210,000 distinct CDR3 sequences, with around 63% observed a single time. The chain combines TRBV10-1 with TRBJ2-7; 7 bases are a match to TRBD1. This clonotype was obtained from a human donor in good health. Input material: sorted CD4+, CD8+, or CD8+CD57+ T cells (not recorded which) from PBMCs. CDR3 amino acids: CASSKLRTGTYEQYF. The CDR3, as DNA: TGCGCCAGCAGTAAGCTTAGGACAGGAACCTACGAGCAGTACTTC.